The entry below gives a single TCR beta chain sequence along with its context. The data originate from a study of STAT5B mutations in CD4+ large granular lymphocyte leukemia. Measured with immunoSEQ multiplex PCR; TCRdb has only the in-frame clones, and not every one. The table includes tens of thousands of clones, 81% detected once. Sequenced sample: CD4+ T cells from blood buffy coats. This TCR came from a human donor in good health.

CDR3 bases: TGTGCCAGCAGATCCCGACAGGGGTCCTACGAGCAGTACTTC. Translation: CASRSRQGSYEQYF. The V call is TRBV2, the J call TRBJ2-7, with 8 positions matching TRBD1. The germline V gene encodes CDR1 SNHLY and CDR2 FYNNEI. This CDR3 is built from 14 residues. The V and J ends lost 6 bases and 1 base, in that order; junction bases with no gene match: 5. Supplemented by reference TRBV2 and TRBJ2-7, the full variable domain reads EPEVTQTPSHQVTQMGQEVILRCVPISNHLYFYWYRQILGQKVEFLVSFYNNEISEKSEIFDDQFSVERPDGSNFTLKIRSTKLEDSAMYFCASRSRQGSYEQYFGPGTRLTVT.